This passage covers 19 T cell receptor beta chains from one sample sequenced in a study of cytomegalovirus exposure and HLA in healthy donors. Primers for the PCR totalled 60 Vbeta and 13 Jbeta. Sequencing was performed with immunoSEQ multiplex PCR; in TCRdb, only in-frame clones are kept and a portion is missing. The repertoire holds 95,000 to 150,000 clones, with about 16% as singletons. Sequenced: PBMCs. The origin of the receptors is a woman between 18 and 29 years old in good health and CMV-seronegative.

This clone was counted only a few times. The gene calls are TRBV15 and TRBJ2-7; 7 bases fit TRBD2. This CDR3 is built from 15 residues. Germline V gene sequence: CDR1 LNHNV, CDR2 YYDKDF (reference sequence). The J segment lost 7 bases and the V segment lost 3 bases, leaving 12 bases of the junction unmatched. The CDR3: CATSRAGTAGGEQYF. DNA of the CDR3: TGTGCCACCAGCAGGGCCGGGACCGCCGGGGGGGAGCAGTACTTC.

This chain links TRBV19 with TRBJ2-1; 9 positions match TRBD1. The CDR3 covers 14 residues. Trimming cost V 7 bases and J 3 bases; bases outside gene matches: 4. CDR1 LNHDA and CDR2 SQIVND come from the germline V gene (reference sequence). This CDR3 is CASMDRGLYNEQFF. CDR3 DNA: TGTGCCAGTATGGACAGGGGACTCTACAATGAGCAGTTCTTC.

The CDR3 region is CASREERHTQYF. As DNA, the CDR3 is TGTGCCAGCAGAGAGGAGCGGCATACGCAGTATTTT. The rearrangement uses TRBV2 and TRBJ2-3; possibly TRBD2 for D (5 bases). The germline CDR1 and CDR2 sequences are SNHLY and FYNNEI. The CDR3 extends over 12 amino acids. Trimming cost V 6 bases and J 7 bases, with 11 bases left between them.

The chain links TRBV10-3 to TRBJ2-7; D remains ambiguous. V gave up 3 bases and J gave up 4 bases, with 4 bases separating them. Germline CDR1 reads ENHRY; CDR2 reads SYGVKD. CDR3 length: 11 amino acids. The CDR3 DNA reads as TGTGCCATCAGTGACTCTTACGAGCAGTACTTC. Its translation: CAISDSYEQYF.

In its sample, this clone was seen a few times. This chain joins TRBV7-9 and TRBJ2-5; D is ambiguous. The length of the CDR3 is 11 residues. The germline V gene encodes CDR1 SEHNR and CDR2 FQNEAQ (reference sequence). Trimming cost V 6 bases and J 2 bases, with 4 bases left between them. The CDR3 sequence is CASSYQETQYF. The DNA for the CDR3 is TGTGCCAGCAGTTATCAAGAGACCCAGTACTTC.

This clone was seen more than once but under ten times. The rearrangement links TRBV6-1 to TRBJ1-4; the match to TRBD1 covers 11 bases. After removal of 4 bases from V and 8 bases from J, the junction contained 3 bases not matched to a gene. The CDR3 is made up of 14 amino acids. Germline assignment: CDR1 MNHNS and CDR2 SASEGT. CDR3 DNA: TGTGCCAGCAGTGCGGACAGGGGGCAAGAAAAACTGTTTTTT. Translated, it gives CASSADRGQEKLFF.

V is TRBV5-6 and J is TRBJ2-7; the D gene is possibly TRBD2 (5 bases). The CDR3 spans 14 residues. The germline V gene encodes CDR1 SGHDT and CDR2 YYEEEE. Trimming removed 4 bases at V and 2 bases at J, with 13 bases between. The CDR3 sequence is CASSLLTTTYEQYF. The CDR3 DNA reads TGTGCCAGCAGCCTACTGACTACCACCTACGAGCAGTACTTC.

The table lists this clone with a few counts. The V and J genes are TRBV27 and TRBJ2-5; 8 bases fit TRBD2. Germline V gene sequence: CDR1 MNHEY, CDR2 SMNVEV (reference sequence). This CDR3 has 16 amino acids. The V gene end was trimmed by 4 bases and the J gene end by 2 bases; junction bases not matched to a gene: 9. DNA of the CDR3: TGTGCCAGCAGTTCCGGGGATCGGGGGGGTCAAGAGACCCAGTACTTC. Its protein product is CASSSGDRGGQETQYF.

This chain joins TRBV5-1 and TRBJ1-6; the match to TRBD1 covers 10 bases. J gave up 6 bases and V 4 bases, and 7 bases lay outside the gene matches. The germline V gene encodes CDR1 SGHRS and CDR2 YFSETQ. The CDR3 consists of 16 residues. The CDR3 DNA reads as TGCGCCAGCAGCATGATGACAGGGGGCTCTAATTCACCCCTCCACTTT. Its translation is CASSMMTGGSNSPLHF.

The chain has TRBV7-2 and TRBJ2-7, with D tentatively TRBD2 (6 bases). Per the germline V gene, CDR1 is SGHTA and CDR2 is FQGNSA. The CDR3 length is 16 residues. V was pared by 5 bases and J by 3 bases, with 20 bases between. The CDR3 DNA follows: TGTGCCAGCAGCCCCTGTGCGGGGCCACCAAACTACGAGCAGTACTTC. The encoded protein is CASSPCAGPPNYEQYF. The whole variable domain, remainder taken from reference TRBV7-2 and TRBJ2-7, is GAGVSQSPSNKVTEKGKDVELRCDPISGHTALYWYRQSLGQGLEFLIYFQGNSAPDKSGLPSDRFSAERTGGSVSTLTIQRTQQEDSAVYLCASSPCAGPPNYEQYFGPGTRLTVT.

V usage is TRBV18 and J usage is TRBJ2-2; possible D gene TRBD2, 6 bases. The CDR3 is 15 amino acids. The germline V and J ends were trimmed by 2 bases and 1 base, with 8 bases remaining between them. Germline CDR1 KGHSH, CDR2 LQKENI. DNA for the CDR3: TGTGCCAGCTCACCAACGCGGGGGAACACCGGGGAGCTGTTTTTT. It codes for CASSPTRGNTGELFF.

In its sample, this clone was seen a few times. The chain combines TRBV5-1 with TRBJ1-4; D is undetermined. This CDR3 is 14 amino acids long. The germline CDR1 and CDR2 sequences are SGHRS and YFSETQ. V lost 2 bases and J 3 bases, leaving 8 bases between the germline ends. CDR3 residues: CASSFVAANEKLFF. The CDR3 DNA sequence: TGCGCCAGCAGCTTCGTGGCAGCTAATGAAAAACTGTTTTTT.

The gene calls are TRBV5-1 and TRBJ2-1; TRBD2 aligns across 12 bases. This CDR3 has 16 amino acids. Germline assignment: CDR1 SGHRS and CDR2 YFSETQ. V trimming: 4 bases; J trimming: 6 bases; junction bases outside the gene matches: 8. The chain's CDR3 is CASSPIILAGGNEQFF. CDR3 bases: TGCGCCAGCAGCCCTATTATACTAGCGGGGGGCAATGAGCAGTTCTTC.

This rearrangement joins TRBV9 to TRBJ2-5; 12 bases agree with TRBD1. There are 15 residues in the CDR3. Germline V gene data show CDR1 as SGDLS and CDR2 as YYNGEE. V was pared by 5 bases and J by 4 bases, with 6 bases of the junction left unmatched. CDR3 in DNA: TGTGCCAGCAGACCGGGACAGGGGGCCGGAGAGACCCAGTACTTC. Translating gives CASRPGQGAGETQYF.

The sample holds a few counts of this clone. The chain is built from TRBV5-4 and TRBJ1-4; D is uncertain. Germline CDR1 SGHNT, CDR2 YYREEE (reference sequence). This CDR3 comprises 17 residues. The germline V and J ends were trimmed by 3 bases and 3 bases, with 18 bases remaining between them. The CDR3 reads CASSSAQVRESNEKLFF. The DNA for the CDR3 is TGTGCCAGCAGCTCCGCCCAAGTGAGGGAATCTAATGAAAAACTGTTTTTT. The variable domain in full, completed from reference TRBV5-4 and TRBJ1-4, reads ETGVTQSPTHLIKTRGQQVTLRCSSQSGHNTVSWYQQALGQGPQFIFQYYREEENGRGNFPPRFSGLQFPNYSSELNVNALELDDSALYLCASSSAQVRESNEKLFFGSGTQLSVL.

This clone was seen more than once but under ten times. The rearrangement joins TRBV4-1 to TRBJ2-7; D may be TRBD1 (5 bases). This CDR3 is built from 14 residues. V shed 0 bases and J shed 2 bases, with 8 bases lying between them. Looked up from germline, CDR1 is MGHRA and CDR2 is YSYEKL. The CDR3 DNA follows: TGCGCCAGCAGCCAAGATGTAGGGGCCTACGAGCAGTACTTC. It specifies CASSQDVGAYEQYF.

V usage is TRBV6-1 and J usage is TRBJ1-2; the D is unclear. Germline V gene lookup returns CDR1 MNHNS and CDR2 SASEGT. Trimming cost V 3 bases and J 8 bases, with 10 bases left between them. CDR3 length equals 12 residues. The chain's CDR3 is CASSERHDGYTF. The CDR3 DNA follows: TGTGCCAGCAGTGAGAGACACGACGGCTACACCTTC.

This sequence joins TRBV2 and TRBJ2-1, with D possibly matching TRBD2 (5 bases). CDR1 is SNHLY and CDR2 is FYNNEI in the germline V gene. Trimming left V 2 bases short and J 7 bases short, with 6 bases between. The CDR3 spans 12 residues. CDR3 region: CASSERRNEQFF. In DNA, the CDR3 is TGTGCCAGCAGTGAACGGAGGAATGAGCAGTTCTTC.

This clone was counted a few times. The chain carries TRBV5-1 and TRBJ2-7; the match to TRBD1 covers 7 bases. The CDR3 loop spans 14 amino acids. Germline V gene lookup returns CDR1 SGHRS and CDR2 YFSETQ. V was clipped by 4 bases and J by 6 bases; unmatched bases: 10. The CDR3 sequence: CASSPDDRVGEQYF. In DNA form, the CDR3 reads TGCGCCAGCAGCCCAGACGACAGGGTAGGCGAGCAGTACTTC.